This T cell receptor (beta chain) was sequenced in a study of T cell responses to AZD1222 COVID-19 vaccine. The CDR3 length is 17 residues. CDR1 and CDR2 from the germline V gene are MNHEY and SMNVEV (reference sequence). Unmatched junction bases numbered 13, after V lost 2 bases and J lost 8 bases. Assay: immunoSEQ multiplex PCR; the TCRdb copy retains only in-frame clones and omits some. The sample holds 85,000 to 100,000 clones; approximately 90% are singletons and the top ten take roughly 13%. General study points: Baseline testing showed seropositivity in only six AZD1222 recipients.

To note about this clone: Its target is not known.

The specimen was peripheral blood, collected on day 0 of AZD1222 vaccination. This chain connects TRBV27 to TRBJ2-2; 8 positions match TRBD2. This TCR was recovered from an adult in good health. CDR3 nucleotides: TGTGCCAGCAGTTTAAGAGGTTCAGCGGGAGCAAAGGGGGAGCTGTTTTTT. Amino acids: CASSLRGSAGAKGELFF.